This T cell receptor (beta chain) is drawn from a study of T cell changes during pregnancy in multiple sclerosis. Using immunoSEQ multiplex PCR, the repertoire was profiled, and TCRdb retains in-frame clones only, with some absent. The data show some 21,000 clones, approximately 90% seen once. CDR1 and CDR2 from the germline V gene are SNHLY and FYNNEI. The CDR3 sequence is 17 residues long. Trimming left V 0 bases short and J 4 bases short, with 16 bases between. The sample here was CD4+ T cells from peripheral blood mononuclear cells, taken in the third trimester of pregnancy. The chain uses TRBV2 and TRBJ1-3, with a tentative D call TRBD1 (5 bases). The origin of this receptor is a female donor with multiple sclerosis, enrolled in a pregnancy study. The CDR3 coding sequence is TGTGCCAGCAGTGAAGCGACGAGGTGGGGCTGGGGAAACACCATATATTTT. Amino acids: CASSEATRWGWGNTIYF. The entire variable domain, with the rest obtained from reference TRBV2 and TRBJ1-3, is as follows: EPEVTQTPSHQVTQMGQEVILRCVPISNHLYFYWYRQILGQKVEFLVSFYNNEISEKSEIFDDQFSVERPDGSNFTLKIRSTKLEDSAMYFCASSEATRWGWGNTIYFGEGSWLTVV.